This T cell receptor beta chain comes out of a study of blood T cell repertoires in COVID-19. Study-wide background: From the United States, Italy and Spain came samples of acute and convalescent COVID-19.

The CDR3 totals 13 residues. V was cut by 2 bases and J by 5 bases, with 9 bases left in between. The germline V gene encodes CDR1 SGHTA and CDR2 FQGTGA. Only in-frame clones appear in the TCRdb table, and some are missing; sequencing was by immunoSEQ multiplex PCR. The profile shows 200,000 to 250,000 clones, 65% to 85% of them singletons. The chain carries TRBV7-3 and TRBJ1-2; D ambiguous. The material sequenced was peripheral blood. The sequence came from a human donor in a cohort sampled during active COVID-19. CDR3 sequence: CASSLLPGYGYTF. Written as DNA, the CDR3 is TGTGCCAGCAGCTTATTGCCGGGGTATGGCTACACCTTC.